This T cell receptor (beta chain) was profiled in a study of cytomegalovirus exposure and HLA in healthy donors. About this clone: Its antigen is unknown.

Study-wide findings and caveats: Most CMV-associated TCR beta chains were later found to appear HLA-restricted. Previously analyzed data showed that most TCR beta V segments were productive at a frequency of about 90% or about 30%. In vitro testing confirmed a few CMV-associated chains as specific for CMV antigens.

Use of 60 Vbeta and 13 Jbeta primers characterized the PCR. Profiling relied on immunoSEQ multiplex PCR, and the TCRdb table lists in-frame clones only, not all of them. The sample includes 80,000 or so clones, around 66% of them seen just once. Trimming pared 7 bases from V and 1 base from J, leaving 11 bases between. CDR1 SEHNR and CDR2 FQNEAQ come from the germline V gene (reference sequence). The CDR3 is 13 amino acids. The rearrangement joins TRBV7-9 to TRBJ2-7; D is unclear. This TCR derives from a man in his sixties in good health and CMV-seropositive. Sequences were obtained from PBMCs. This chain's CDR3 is CASIPELSYEQYF. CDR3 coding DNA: TGTGCCAGCATCCCCGAACTATCCTACGAGCAGTACTTC.